The 8 T cell receptor beta chains reported below all come from one sample, sequenced in a study of T-cell memory formation after mild COVID-19. TCRdb itself ran the 5' RACE reads through MiXCR, one entry per CDR3 protein. The table shows some 210,000 distinct CDR3 sequences, with under 30% occurring only once. What was sequenced was PBMCs or a T cell subset sorted from them (not recorded which). These receptors originate from an adult woman who had mild COVID-19 (a few samples of this study predate the infection). Cell type and time point are not known.

The V and J genes are TRBV5-1 and TRBJ2-5; the D is unclear. Germline-derived CDR1 and CDR2 are SGHRS and YFSETQ. This CDR3 contains 14 residues. The V gene lost 4 bases and the J gene lost 5 bases, with 15 bases spanning the gap. This chain's CDR3 is CASSPGGPGETQYF. The CDR3 nucleotides are TGCGCCAGCAGCCCCGGTGGCCCCGGGGAGACCCAGTACTTC.

The chain has TRBV29-1 and TRBJ2-2; TRBD1 might be the D (6 bases). Trimming pared 2 bases from V and 3 bases from J, leaving 13 bases between. This CDR3 spans 15 amino acids. The germline V gene has CDR1 SQVTM and CDR2 ANQGSEA. CDR3 residues: CSVELAGVYTGELFF. The CDR3 coding sequence is TGCAGCGTTGAACTCGCAGGGGTATACACCGGGGAGCTGTTTTTT.

Only a few counts were recorded for this clonotype. This chain joins TRBV5-1 and TRBJ2-5; 10 positions match TRBD2. The J segment lost 0 bases and the V segment lost 3 bases, leaving 11 bases of the junction unmatched. This CDR3 spans 18 amino acids. Germline-derived CDR1 and CDR2 are SGHRS and YFSETQ. CDR3 loop: CASSYPRTSGKYQETQYF. In DNA form, the CDR3 reads TGCGCCAGCAGCTACCCCCGGACTAGCGGAAAGTACCAAGAGACCCAGTACTTC.

This clonotype was seen a handful of times. The chain joins TRBV29-1 to TRBJ1-6, with D unresolved. Germline lookup yields CDR1 SQVTM and CDR2 ANQGSEA. This CDR3 has 13 residues. With 4 bases removed from V and 8 bases from J, the gap between germline ends came to 12 bases. The CDR3 sequence is CSVGPGRDSPLHF. CDR3 coding DNA: TGCAGCGTTGGACCCGGGCGGGATTCACCCCTCCACTTT.

This clonotype was counted only a few times. This rearrangement joins TRBV6-5 to TRBJ1-2; TRBD1 matches 7 bases. V trimming: 10 bases; J trimming: 2 bases; junction bases outside the gene matches: 4. Per germline, CDR1 MNHEY and CDR2 SVGAGI. The CDR3 is 12 amino acids. The CDR3 DNA reads TGTGCCACCCAGGGACAGAACTATGGCTACACCTTC. Protein: CATQGQNYGYTF.

This chain connects TRBV10-3 to TRBJ2-7, with 13 positions matching TRBD2. The ends lost 5 bases at V and 5 bases at J; junction bases unmatched: 3. CDR3 size: 14 residues. The germline V gene has CDR1 ENHRY and CDR2 SYGVKD. As DNA, the CDR3 is TGTGCCATCAGTTATGGGACTAGCGGGGACGAGCAGTACTTC. This codes for CAISYGTSGDEQYF.

This clonotype occurred once. CDR3: CASSLMVRGPLSYNEQFF. The CDR3 bases are TGTGCCAGCAGTTTAATGGTTCGCGGGCCTCTTTCCTACAATGAGCAGTTCTTC. The chain carries TRBV27 and TRBJ2-1, with TRBD2 as a possible D gene (5 bases). Trimming removed 2 bases at V and 1 base at J, with 18 bases between. This CDR3 is built from 18 residues. Germline CDR1 reads MNHEY; CDR2 reads SMNVEV (reference sequence).

The chain has TRBV3-1 and TRBJ2-7, with D perhaps TRBD1 or TRBD2 (5 bases each). Trimming cost V 8 bases and J 2 bases, with 22 bases left between them. Germline-derived CDR1 and CDR2 are LGHDT and YNNKEL (reference sequence). The CDR3 length is 16 residues. For the CDR3, the DNA is TGTGCCAGCGTACTAGAAGATGAGACAGCTACCTACGAGCAGTACTTC. Translation gives CASVLEDETATYEQYF.